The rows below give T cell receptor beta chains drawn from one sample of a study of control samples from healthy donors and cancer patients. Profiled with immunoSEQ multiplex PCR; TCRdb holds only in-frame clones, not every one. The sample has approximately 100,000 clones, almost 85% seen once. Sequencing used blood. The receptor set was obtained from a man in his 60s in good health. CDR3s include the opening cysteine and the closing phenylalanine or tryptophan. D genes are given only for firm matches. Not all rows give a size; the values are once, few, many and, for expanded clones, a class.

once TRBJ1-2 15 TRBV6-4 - CASSVGGAANYGYTF TGTGCCAGCAGTGTAGGGGGGGCTGCGAACTATGGCTACACCTTC
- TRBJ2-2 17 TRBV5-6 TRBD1 CASSLANRGLYTGELFF TGTGCCAGCAGCTTGGCCAACAGGGGGCTATACACCGGGGAGCTGTTTTTT
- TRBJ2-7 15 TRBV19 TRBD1 CASSFPGQGSYEQYF TGTGCCAGTAGTTTCCCGGGACAGGGGTCCTACGAGCAGTACTTC
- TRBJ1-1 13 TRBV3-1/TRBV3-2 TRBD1 CASSVDRATEAFF TGTGCCAGCAGCGTCGACAGGGCCACTGAAGCTTTCTTT
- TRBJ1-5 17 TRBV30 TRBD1 CAWSVSRNRGSNQPQHF TGTGCCTGGAGTGTAAGTAGGAACAGGGGAAGCAATCAGCCCCAGCATTTT
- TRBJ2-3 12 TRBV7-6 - CASSNRADTQYF TGTGCCAGCAGTAACAGAGCAGATACGCAGTATTTT
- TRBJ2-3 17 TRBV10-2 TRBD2 CASRVLAGEAVPDTQYF TGCGCCAGCAGAGTGCTAGCGGGAGAAGCGGTCCCAGATACGCAGTATTTT
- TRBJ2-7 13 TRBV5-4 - CASSWDKGYEQYF TGTGCCAGCAGCTGGGACAAAGGGTACGAGCAGTACTTC
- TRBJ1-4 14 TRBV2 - CASSEGETNEKLFF TGTGCCAGCAGTGAGGGGGAAACTAATGAAAAACTGTTTTTT
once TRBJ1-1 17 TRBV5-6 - CASSLMVGEIPNTEAFF TGTGCCAGCAGCTTGATGGTCGGGGAAATACCTAACACTGAAGCTTTCTTT
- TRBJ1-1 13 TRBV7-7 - CASSLGPDTEAFF TGTGCTAGCAGCTTAGGCCCCGACACTGAAGCTTTCTTT
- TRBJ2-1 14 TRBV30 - CAWGRGQSYNEQFF TGTGCCTGGGGGCGGGGGCAATCCTACAATGAGCAGTTCTTC
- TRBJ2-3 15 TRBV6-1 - CASSELGGGTDTQYF TGTGCCAGCAGTGAGCTAGGGGGGGGCACAGATACGCAGTATTTT
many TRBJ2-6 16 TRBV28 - CASSLSGDAGANVLTF TGTGCCAGCAGTTTATCGGGGGACGCTGGGGCCAACGTCCTGACTTTC
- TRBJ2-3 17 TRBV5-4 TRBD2 CASSSGLAGVSQDTQYF TGTGCCAGCAGCTCCGGACTAGCGGGAGTCTCACAGGATACGCAGTATTTT
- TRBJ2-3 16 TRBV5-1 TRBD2 CASSSGLAGGADTQYF TGCGCCAGCAGCTCGGGACTAGCGGGAGGAGCAGATACGCAGTATTTT
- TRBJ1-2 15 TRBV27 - CASSSTLGRKGGYTF TGTGCCAGCAGTTCGACCCTGGGCCGCAAGGGAGGCTACACCTTC
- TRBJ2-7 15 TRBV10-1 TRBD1 CASSDSGTGTYEQYF TGCGCCAGCAGTGACTCCGGGACAGGGACCTACGAGCAGTACTTC
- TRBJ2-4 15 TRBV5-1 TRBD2 CASSLAGGLGNIQYF TGCGCCAGCAGCTTGGCGGGGGGGCTCGGAAACATTCAGTACTTC
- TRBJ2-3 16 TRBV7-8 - CASSLVVGGPTDTQYF TGTGCCAGCAGCTTAGTAGTGGGGGGGCCGACAGATACGCAGTATTTT
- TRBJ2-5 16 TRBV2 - CASSEVLAGLQETQYF TGTGCCAGCAGTGAAGTTCTAGCCGGCCTCCAAGAGACCCAGTACTTC
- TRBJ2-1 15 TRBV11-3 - CASSPRGGSYNEQFF TGTGCCAGCAGCCCCCGAGGGGGCTCCTACAATGAGCAGTTCTTC
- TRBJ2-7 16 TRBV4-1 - CASSQAPGPGEGEQYF TGCGCCAGCAGCCAAGCACCGGGCCCTGGTGAAGGGGAGCAGTACTTC
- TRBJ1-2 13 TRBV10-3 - CAISESGGYGYTF TGTGCCATCAGTGAGTCAGGGGGCTATGGCTACACCTTC
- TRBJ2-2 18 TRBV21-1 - CASSKGRFGQSETGELFF TGTGCCAGCAGCAAGGGTCGATTTGGGCAATCGGAGACCGGGGAGCTGTTTTTT
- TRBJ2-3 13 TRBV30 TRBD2 CAWGLAGFDTQYF TGTGCCTGGGGACTAGCGGGATTCGATACGCAGTATTTT
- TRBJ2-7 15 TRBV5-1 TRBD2 CASSLLGTSGYEQYF TGCGCCAGCAGCTTGCTTGGGACTAGCGGGTACGAGCAGTACTTC
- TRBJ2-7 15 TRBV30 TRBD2 CAWRGGGASSYEQYF TGTGCCTGGAGGGGCGGGGGGGCCAGCTCCTACGAGCAGTACTTC
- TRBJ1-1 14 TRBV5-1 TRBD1 CASSLDGQGTEAFF TGCGCCAGCAGCTTGGATGGACAGGGCACTGAAGCTTTCTTT
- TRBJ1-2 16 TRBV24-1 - CATSDGRRTANYGYTF TGTGCCACCAGTGATGGGAGACGGACTGCTAACTATGGCTACACCTTC
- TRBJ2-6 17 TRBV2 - CASSEDTILAGANVLTF TGTGCCAGCAGTGAAGATACTATCCTGGCCGGGGCCAACGTCCTGACTTTC
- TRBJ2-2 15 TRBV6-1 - CASSEAQAHTGELFF TGTGCCAGCAGTGAAGCCCAGGCGCACACCGGGGAGCTGTTTTTT
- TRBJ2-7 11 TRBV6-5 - CASSLLGEQYF TGTGCCAGCAGCCTCTTGGGGGAGCAGTACTTC
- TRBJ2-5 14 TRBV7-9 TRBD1 CASSAREDGDRGNF TGTGCCAGCAGCGCCAGGGAAGATGGGGACAGGGGGAACTTC
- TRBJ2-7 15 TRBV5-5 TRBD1 CASSLELGDSYEQYF TGTGCCAGCAGCTTGGAGTTGGGGGACAGCTACGAGCAGTACTTC